This TCR beta chain was documented in a study of CD8+CD57+ T cells in acquired aplastic anemia. Study context: Yields of DNA that came from sorted CD4+ and CD8+ cells averaged about 3 ug.

Study findings and constraints: In common between the patients and the controls were twenty-nine CD8+ CDR3 sequences.

By flow cytometry, patients selected for sequencing had shown an expansion of CD8+CD57+ cells. There were no patients without severe acquired aplastic anemia. Therapy had not been given to patients before blood sampling. Genomic DNA provided the template from which TCR beta VDJ and CDR3 profiles were obtained. TCRdb called the reads again in MiXCR, with one record for every CDR3 protein. Among about 40,000 distinct CDR3 sequences listed, less than 65% were seen once. The CDR3 length is 15 residues. V trimming: 6 bases; J trimming: 2 bases; junction bases outside the gene matches: 4. CDR1 is LNHNV, CDR2 YYDKDF, per germline (reference sequence). Points on this clonotype: The antigen is unknown.

The source of this sequence is a human donor with aplastic anemia. The chain is built from TRBV15 and TRBJ2-5, with 12 nucleotides matching TRBD2. The sample comprised sorted CD4+, CD8+, or CD8+CD57+ T cells (not recorded which) from PBMCs. CDR3 nucleotides: TGTGCCACCAGACTAGCGGGGGGCCTTCAAGAGACCCAGTACTTC. Encoded protein: CATRLAGGLQETQYF.